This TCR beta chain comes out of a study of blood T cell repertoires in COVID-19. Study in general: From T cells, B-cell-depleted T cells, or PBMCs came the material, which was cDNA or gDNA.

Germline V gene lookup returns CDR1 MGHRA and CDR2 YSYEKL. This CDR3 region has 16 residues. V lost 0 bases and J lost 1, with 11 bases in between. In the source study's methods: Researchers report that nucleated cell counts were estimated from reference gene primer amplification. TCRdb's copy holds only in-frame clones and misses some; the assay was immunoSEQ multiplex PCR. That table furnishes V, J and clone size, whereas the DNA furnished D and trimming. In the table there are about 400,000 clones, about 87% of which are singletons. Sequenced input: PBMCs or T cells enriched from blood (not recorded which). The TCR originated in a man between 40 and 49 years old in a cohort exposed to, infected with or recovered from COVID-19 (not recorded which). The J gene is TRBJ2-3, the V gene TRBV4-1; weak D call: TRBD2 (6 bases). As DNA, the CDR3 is TGCGCCAGCAGCCAAGATGAATGGGGGGGCACAGATACGCAGTATTTT. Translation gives CASSQDEWGGTDTQYF.